The clone carrying this TCR beta chain was detected many times. Sample time point: longitudinal time-point 2. V was trimmed by 3 bases and J by 10 bases, leaving 16 bases between them. There are 15 residues in the CDR3. The germline V gene encodes CDR1 ENHRY and CDR2 SYGVKD. This sample stems from a study of neurological immune-mediated disorders. Using its own MiXCR run on the 5' RACE reads, TCRdb lists one record per CDR3 protein. This sample yields 84,000 or so distinct CDR3 sequences, of which 13% are seen a single time; 5% belongs to the top ten. The TCR was taken from a female donor with HTLV-1-associated myelopathy (HAM/TSP). Sequences were obtained from PBMCs. J is TRBJ1-6 and V is TRBV10-3; perhaps TRBD1 as D (6 bases). CDR3 amino acids: CAISDGSGARSPLHF. Written as DNA, the CDR3 is TGTGCCATCAGTGATGGTTCGGGGGCGCGATCACCCCTCCACTTT.